The rows below give T cell receptor beta chains drawn from one sample of a study of shared clonotypes between healthy human individuals. Generated by immunoSEQ multiplex PCR, the TCRdb table keeps only in-frame clones and is missing some. The sample contains 2 million to 2.5 million clones, 90% to 95% of which appear only once. The sequencing input was naive CD4+ T cells from PBMCs. The receptors stem from a man younger than 35 in good health. Some clones in this sample may be carry-over from other donors' samples. The CDR3 runs from the conserved cysteine through the conserved F or W. A D gene is named only where the DNA matches it firmly. Where a row states a size, it is once, few, many or the class of an expanded clone; other rows omit it.

DNA	CDR3	length	size	V	J	D
TGTGCCAGCAGCTTGGTCCCGCTGAGCACAGATACGCAGTATTTT	CASSLVPLSTDTQYF	15	NA	TRBV5-4	TRBJ2-3	NA
TGTGCCAGCAGGGTCAGCTCCTACGAGCAGTACTTC	CASRVSSYEQYF	12	NA	TRBV28	TRBJ2-7	NA
TGCGCCAGCACCTATGGTGGGAACACTGAAGCTTTCTTT	CASTYGGNTEAFF	13	NA	TRBV5-1	TRBJ1-1	NA
TGTGCCAGCAGTTTCGACAGGGGCAATCAGCCCCAGCATTTT	CASSFDRGNQPQHF	14	NA	TRBV28	TRBJ1-5	TRBD1
TGCGCCAGCAGCGTTAGGGGCGCTCAAGAGGCCCAGTACTTC	CASSVRGAQEAQYF	14	NA	TRBV5-1	TRBJ2-5	NA
TGCGCCAGCAGCTTAGGACTAGGATCCTACAATGAGCAGTTCTTC	CASSLGLGSYNEQFF	15	NA	TRBV5-1	TRBJ2-1	TRBD2
TGTGCCAGCAGGAGGGAGGGCCTTGGCGGGGAGCTGTTTTTT	CASRREGLGGELFF	14	NA	TRBV6-5	TRBJ2-2	TRBD2
TGTGCCAGCAGTTTGGGGGGCTACTCGGATGAGCAGTTCTTC	CASSLGGYSDEQFF	14	NA	TRBV28	TRBJ2-1	NA
TGTGCCAGCAGTTTATTATCCCATACCTTCACCTACAATGAGCAGTTCTTC	CASSLLSHTFTYNEQFF	17	NA	TRBV27	TRBJ2-1	NA
TGTGCCAGCAGCCCAATCGGACAGAGAATCTACGAGCAGTACTTC	CASSPIGQRIYEQYF	15	NA	TRBV11-3	TRBJ2-7	NA
TGTGCCTGGAGTGGAGTCCGGAGTTCCTTCGGCAATCAGCCCCAGCATTTT	CAWSGVRSSFGNQPQHF	17	few	TRBV30	TRBJ1-5	NA
TGTGCCAGCAGTTTACCCAGGACTAGCGGAGAGACCCAGTACTTC	CASSLPRTSGETQYF	15	NA	TRBV28	TRBJ2-5	TRBD2
TGTGCCAGTATTCCCCCCGGGACAGCCAACAATGGCTACACCTTC	CASIPPGTANNGYTF	15	NA	TRBV19	TRBJ1-2	TRBD1
TGTGCCAGCAGCGATGAAAAACTGTTTTTT	CASSDEKLFF	10	NA	TRBV2	TRBJ1-4	NA
TGTGCCAGCAGTGAACAGGGGGTCTCCTACAATGAGCAGTTCTTC	CASSEQGVSYNEQFF	15	NA	TRBV6-1	TRBJ2-1	TRBD1
TGCGCCAGCAGCTTGGGAGGAACCCAAAGGAATGAAAAACTGTTTTTT	CASSLGGTQRNEKLFF	16	NA	TRBV5-1	TRBJ1-4	NA
TGTGCCAGCAGTGAAGCCTGGGGCGGAACCCAGTACTTC	CASSEAWGGTQYF	13	NA	TRBV25-1	TRBJ2-5	NA
TGTGCCAGCAGTTTATCGGGACAGGGTGGCTGGCAGTACTTC	CASSLSGQGGWQYF	14	once	TRBV27	TRBJ2-7	TRBD1